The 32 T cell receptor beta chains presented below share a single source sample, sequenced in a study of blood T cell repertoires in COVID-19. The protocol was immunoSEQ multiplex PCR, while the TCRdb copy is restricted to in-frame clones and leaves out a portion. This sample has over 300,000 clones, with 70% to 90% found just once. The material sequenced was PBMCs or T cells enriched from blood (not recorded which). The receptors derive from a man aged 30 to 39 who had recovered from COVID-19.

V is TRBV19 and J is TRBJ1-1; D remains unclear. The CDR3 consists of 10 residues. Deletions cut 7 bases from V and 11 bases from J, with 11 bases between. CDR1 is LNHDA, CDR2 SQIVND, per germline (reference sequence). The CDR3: CASKAGRAFF. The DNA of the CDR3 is TGTGCCAGTAAAGCAGGAAGGGCTTTCTTT.

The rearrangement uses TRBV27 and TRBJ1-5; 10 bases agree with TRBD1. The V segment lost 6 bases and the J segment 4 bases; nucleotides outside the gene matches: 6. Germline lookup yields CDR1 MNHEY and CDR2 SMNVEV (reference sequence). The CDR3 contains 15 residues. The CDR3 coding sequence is TGTGCCAGCAGCCCCTGGGGACAGGGGAATCAGCCCCAGCATTTT. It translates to CASSPWGQGNQPQHF.

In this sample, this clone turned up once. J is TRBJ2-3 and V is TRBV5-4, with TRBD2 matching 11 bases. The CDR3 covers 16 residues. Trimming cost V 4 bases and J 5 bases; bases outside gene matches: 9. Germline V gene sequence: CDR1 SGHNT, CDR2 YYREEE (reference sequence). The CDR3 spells CASSILAGGGIDTQYF. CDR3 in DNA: TGTGCCAGCAGCATTCTAGCGGGGGGCGGTATAGATACGCAGTATTTT. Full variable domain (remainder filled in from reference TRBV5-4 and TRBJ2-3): ETGVTQSPTHLIKTRGQQVTLRCSSQSGHNTVSWYQQALGQGPQFIFQYYREEENGRGNFPPRFSGLQFPNYSSELNVNALELDDSALYLCASSILAGGGIDTQYFGPGTRLTVL.

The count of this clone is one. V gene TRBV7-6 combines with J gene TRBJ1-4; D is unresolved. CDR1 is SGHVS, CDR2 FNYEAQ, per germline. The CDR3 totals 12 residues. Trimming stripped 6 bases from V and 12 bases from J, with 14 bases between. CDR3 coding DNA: TGTGCCAGCAGGGGATGGGAGTCGGAACTGTTTTTT. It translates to CASRGWESELFF.

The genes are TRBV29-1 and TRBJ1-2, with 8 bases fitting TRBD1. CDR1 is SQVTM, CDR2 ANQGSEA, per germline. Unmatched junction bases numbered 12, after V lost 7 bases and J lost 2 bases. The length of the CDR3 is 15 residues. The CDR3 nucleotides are TGCAGCGGCGGAGGTCAGGGGGCGGCGAACTATGGCTACACCTTC. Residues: CSGGGQGAANYGYTF.

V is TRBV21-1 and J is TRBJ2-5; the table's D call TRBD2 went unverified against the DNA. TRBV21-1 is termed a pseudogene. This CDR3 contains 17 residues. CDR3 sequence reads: CASCSGGAERYRETQYF. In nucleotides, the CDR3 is TGTGCCAGCTGCAGCGGGGGGGCCGAGAGGTATCGGGAGACCCAGTACTTC.

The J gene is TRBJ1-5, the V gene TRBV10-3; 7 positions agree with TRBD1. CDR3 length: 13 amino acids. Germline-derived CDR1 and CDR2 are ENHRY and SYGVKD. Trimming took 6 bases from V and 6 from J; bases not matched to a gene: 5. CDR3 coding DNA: TGTGCCATCAGCGTCGACAGGGCTCAGCCCCAGCATTTT. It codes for CAISVDRAQPQHF.

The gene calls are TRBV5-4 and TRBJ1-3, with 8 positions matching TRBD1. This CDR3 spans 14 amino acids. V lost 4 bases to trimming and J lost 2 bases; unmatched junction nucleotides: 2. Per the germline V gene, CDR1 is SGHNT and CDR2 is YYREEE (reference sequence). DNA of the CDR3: TGTGCCAGCAGCAAACAGGGGGCTGGAAACACCATATATTTT. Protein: CASSKQGAGNTIYF.

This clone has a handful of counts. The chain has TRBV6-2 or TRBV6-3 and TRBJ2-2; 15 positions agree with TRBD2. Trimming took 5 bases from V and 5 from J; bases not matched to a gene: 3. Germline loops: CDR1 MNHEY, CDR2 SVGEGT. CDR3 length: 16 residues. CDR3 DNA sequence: TGTGCCAGCAGTGAGGGGACTAGCGGGGGGACCGGGGAGCTGTTTTTT. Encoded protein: CASSEGTSGGTGELFF.

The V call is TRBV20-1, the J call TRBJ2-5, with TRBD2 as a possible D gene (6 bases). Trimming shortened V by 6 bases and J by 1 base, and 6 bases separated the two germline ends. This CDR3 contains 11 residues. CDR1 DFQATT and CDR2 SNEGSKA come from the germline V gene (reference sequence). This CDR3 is CSAGSQETQYF. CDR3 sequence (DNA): TGCAGTGCCGGGAGCCAAGAGACCCAGTACTTC.

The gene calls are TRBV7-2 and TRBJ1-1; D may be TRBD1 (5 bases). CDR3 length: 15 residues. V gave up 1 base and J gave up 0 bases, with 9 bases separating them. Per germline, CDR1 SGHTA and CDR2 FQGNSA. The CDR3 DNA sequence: TGTGCCAGCAGCTTAGTAGCAGGGTTGAACACTGAAGCTTTCTTT. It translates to CASSLVAGLNTEAFF.

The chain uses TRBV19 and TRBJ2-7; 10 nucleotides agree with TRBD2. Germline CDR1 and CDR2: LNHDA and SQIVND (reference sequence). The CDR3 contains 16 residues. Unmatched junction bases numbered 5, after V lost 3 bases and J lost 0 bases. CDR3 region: CASSILSGGASYEQYF. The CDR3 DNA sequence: TGTGCCAGTAGTATCCTGAGCGGGGGGGCCTCCTACGAGCAGTACTTC.

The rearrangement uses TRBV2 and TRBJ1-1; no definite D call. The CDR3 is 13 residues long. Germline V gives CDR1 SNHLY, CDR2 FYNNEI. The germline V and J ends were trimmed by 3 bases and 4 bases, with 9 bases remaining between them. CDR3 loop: CASSDEYSTEAFF. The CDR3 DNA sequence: TGTGCCAGCAGTGACGAATATAGCACTGAAGCTTTCTTT.

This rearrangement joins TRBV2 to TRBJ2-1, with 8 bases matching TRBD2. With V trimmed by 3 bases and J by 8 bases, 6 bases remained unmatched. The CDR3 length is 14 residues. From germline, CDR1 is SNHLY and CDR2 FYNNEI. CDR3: CASSDPGGLDEQFF. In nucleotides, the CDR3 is TGTGCCAGCAGTGATCCGGGGGGGCTGGATGAGCAGTTCTTC. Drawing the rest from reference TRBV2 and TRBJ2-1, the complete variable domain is EPEVTQTPSHQVTQMGQEVILRCVPISNHLYFYWYRQILGQKVEFLVSFYNNEISEKSEIFDDQFSVERPDGSNFTLKIRSTKLEDSAMYFCASSDPGGLDEQFFGPGTRLTVL.

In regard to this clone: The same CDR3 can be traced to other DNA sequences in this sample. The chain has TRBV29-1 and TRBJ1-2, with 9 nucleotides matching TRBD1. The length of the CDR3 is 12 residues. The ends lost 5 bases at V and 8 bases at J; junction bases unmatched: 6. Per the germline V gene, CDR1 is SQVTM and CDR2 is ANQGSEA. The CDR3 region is CSVSTGGSGYTF. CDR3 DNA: TGCAGCGTTTCTACAGGGGGCAGCGGCTACACCTTC.

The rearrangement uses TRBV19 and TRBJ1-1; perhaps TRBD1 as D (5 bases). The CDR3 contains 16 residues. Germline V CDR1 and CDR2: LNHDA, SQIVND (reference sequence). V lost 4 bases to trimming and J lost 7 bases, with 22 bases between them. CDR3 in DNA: TGTGCCAGTAGTACGTACCAATGGGGGGACGTCAGTGAAGCTTTCTTT. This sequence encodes CASSTYQWGDVSEAFF.

The CDR3 nucleotides are TGTGCCAGCAGCCCACCGGGACAGAGCTATGGCTACACCTTC. It specifies CASSPPGQSYGYTF. The chain uses TRBV7-6 and TRBJ1-2, with 7 positions matching TRBD1. Germline CDR1 reads SGHVS; CDR2 reads FNYEAQ. The CDR3 has 14 residues. V trimming: 5 bases; J trimming: 4 bases; junction bases outside the gene matches: 7.

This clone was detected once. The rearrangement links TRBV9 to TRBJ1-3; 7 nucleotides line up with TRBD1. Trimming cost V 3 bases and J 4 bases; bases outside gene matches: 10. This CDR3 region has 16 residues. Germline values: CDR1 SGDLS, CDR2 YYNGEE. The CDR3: CASSALPGTEGNTIYF. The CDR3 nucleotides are TGTGCCAGCAGCGCATTGCCCGGGACAGAAGGAAACACCATATATTTT.

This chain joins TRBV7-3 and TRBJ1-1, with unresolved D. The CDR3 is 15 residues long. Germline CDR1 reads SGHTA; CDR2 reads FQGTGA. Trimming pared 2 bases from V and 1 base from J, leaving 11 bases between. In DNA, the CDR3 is TGTGCCAGCAGCTTAGCTGGGAGTCGGAACACTGAAGCTTTCTTT. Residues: CASSLAGSRNTEAFF.

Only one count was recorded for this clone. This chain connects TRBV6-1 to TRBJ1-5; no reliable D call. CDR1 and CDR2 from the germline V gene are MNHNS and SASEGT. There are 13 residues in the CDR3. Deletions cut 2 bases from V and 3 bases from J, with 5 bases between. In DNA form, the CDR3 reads TGTGCCAGCAGTGAAATGTACAATCAGCCCCAGCATTTT. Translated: CASSEMYNQPQHF.

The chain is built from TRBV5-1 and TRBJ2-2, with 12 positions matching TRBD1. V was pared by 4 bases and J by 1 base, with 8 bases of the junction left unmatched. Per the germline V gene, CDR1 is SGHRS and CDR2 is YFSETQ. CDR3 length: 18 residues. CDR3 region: CASSPWDRGRKNTGELFF. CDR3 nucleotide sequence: TGCGCCAGCAGCCCTTGGGACAGGGGGCGGAAGAACACCGGGGAGCTGTTTTTT.

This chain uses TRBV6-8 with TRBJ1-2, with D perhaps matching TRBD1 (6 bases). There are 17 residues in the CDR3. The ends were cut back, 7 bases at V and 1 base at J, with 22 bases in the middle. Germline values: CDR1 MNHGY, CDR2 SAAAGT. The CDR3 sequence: CASTPTRGRGYNYGYTF. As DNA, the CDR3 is TGTGCCAGCACCCCAACGAGGGGGAGGGGGTATAACTATGGCTACACCTTC.

CDR3 loop: CASSPSYGYTF. In DNA form, the CDR3 reads TGTGCCAGCAGCCCCTCCTATGGCTACACCTTC. The J gene is TRBJ1-2, the V gene TRBV7-6; unclear D gene. The germline gives CDR1 SGHVS, CDR2 FNYEAQ. The CDR3 is made up of 11 amino acids. Deletions cut 5 bases from V and 4 bases from J, with 5 bases between.

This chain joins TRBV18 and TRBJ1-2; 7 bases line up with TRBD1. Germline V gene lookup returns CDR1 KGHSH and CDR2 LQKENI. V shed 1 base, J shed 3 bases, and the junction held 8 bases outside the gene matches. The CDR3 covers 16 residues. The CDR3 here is CASSPQGQTAHYGYTF. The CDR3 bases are TGTGCCAGCTCACCACAGGGACAGACTGCTCACTATGGCTACACCTTC.

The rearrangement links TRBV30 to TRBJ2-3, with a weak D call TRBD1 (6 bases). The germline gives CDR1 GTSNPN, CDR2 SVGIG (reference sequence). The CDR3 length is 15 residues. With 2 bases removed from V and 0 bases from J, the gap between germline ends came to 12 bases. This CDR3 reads CAWSYRQASTDTQYF. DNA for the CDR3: TGTGCCTGGAGTTACCGACAGGCGAGCACAGATACGCAGTATTTT.

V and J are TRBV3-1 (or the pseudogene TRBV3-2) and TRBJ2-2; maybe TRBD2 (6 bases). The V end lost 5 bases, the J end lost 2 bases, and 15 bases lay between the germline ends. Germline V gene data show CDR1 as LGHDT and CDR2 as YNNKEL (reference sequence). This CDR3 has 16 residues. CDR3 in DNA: TGTGCCAGCAGCAGAACTTGGGACTTAAACACCGGGGAGCTGTTTTTT. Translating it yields CASSRTWDLNTGELFF.

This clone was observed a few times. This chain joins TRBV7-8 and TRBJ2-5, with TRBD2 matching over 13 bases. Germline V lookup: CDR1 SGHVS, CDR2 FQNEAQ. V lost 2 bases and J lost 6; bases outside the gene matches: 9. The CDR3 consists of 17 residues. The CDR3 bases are TGTGCCAGCAGCTTAACGCCGGGACTAGCGGGGAGGCAGACCCAGTACTTC. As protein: CASSLTPGLAGRQTQYF.

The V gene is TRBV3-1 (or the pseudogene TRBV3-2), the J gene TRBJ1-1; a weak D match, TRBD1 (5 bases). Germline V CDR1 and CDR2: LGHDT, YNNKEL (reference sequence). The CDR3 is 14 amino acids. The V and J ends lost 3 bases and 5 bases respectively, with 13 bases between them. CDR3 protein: CASSHTGGGTEAFF. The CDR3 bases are TGTGCCAGCAGCCACACCGGGGGTGGTACTGAAGCTTTCTTT.

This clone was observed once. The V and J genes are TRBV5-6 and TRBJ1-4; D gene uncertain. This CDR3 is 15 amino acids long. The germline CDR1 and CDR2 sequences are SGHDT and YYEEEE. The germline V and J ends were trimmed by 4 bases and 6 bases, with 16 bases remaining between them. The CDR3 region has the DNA TGTGCCAGCAGCGTCAGAGGGAGGGCAGATGAAAAACTGTTTTTT. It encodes CASSVRGRADEKLFF.

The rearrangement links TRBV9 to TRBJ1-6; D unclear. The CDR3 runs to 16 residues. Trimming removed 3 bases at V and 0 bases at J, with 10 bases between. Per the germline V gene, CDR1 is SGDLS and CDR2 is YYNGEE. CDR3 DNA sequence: TGTGCCAGCAGCGGCGGCGCGGGCTCCTATAATTCACCCCTCCACTTT. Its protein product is CASSGGAGSYNSPLHF. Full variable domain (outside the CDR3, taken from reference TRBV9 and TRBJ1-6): DSGVTQTPKHLITATGQRVTLRCSPRSGDLSVYWYQQSLDQGLQFLIQYYNGEERAKGNILERFSAQQFPDLHSELNLSSLELGDSALYFCASSGGAGSYNSPLHFGNGTRLTVT.

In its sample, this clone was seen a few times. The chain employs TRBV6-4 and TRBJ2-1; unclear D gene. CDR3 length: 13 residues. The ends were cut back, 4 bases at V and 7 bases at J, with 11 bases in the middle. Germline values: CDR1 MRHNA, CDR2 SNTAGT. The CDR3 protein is CASSADSPNEQFF. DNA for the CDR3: TGTGCCAGCAGTGCCGACTCGCCGAATGAGCAGTTCTTC.

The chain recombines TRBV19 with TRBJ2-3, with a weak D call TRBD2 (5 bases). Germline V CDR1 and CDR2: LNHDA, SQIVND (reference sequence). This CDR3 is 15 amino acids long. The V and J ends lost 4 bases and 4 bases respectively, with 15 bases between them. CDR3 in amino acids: CASSKRAGVADTQYF. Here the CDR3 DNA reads TGTGCCAGTAGTAAGAGGGCAGGTGTTGCAGATACGCAGTATTTT.